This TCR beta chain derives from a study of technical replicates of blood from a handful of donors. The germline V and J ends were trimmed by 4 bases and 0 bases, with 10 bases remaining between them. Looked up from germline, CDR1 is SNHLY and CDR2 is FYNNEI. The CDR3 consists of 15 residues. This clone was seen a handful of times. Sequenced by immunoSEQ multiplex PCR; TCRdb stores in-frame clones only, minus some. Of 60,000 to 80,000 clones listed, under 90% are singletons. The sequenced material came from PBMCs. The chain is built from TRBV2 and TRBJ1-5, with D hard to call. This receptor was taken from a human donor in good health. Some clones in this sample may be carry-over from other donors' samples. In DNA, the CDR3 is TGTGCCAGCAGTGTAGAGTCTTATAGCAATCAGCCCCAGCATTTT. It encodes CASSVESYSNQPQHF.